This T cell receptor (beta chain) was recovered during a study of PD-L1 blockade in urothelial cancer. Study-level findings and limits: At 3 weeks on treatment, tumor-associated clones expanded more with durable benefit.

Turning to this clone: Its antigen is not identified.

TCRdb's copy holds only in-frame clones and misses some; the assay was immunoSEQ multiplex PCR. The repertoire includes 100,000 to 150,000 clones, 70% to 85% of them detected once, and roughly 2.9% sits in the top ten. The germline V gene has CDR1 SGHRS and CDR2 YFSETQ. There are 17 residues in the CDR3. After removal of 0 bases from V and 0 bases from J, the junction contained 9 bases not matched to a gene. Noted time point: pretreatment peripheral blood. The chain combines TRBV5-1 with TRBJ2-7; 7 bases are shared with TRBD1. The TCR comes from a man aged 45-60 years with urothelial cancer. Sequenced material: PBMCs, taken around atezolizumab (anti-PD-L1) treatment. For the CDR3, the DNA is TGCGCCAGCAGCTTGGCCTTGGTCGGGACAGTCTCCTACGAGCAGTACTTC. Translating gives CASSLALVGTVSYEQYF.